A selection of T cell receptor beta chains follows, all from one sample in a study of blood T cell repertoires in COVID-19. Profiling relied on immunoSEQ multiplex PCR, and the TCRdb table lists in-frame clones only, not all of them. The table lists 150,000 to 200,000 clones, roughly 73% of them singletons. The specimen sequenced was peripheral blood. The receptors stem from a man aged 70-80 years with acute or convalescent COVID-19. The CDR3 runs from the conserved cysteine through the conserved F or W. The order of the fields is CDR3 protein, CDR3 DNA, D gene, J gene, clone size, V gene. The D gene is left open where the match is weak. Clone size is given for some rows only: seen once, a few or many times, or a class if the clone is expanded.

cdr3_aa: CASSPPATGIRETQYF
cdr3_nt: TGTGCCAGCTCACCACCGGCGACAGGGATACGAGAGACCCAGTACTTC
d_call: TRBD1
j_call: TRBJ2-5
clone_size: .
v_call: TRBV18

cdr3_aa: CASSKAVQQGEAFF
cdr3_nt: TGTGCCAGCAGTAAGGCCGTTCAACAGGGTGAAGCTTTCTTT
d_call: .
j_call: TRBJ1-1
clone_size: once
v_call: TRBV6-6

cdr3_aa: CASSIGQGYGYTF
cdr3_nt: TGTGCCAGTAGTATAGGACAGGGGTATGGCTACACCTTC
d_call: TRBD1
j_call: TRBJ1-2
clone_size: .
v_call: TRBV19

cdr3_aa: CASSFRGATNEKLFF
cdr3_nt: TGTGCCAGCAGCTTCCGGGGGGCAACTAATGAAAAACTGTTTTTT
d_call: .
j_call: TRBJ1-4
clone_size: .
v_call: TRBV13

cdr3_aa: CASSSTVGNTIYF
cdr3_nt: TGTGCCAGCAGTTCGACAGTAGGAAACACCATATATTTT
d_call: .
j_call: TRBJ1-3
clone_size: .
v_call: TRBV12-3/TRBV12-4

cdr3_aa: CASRESRGADTQYF
cdr3_nt: TGTGCCAGCAGAGAATCCAGGGGGGCAGATACGCAGTATTTT
d_call: .
j_call: TRBJ2-3
clone_size: .
v_call: TRBV27

cdr3_aa: CASRSGLGSTDTQYF
cdr3_nt: TGCGCCAGCAGGTCGGGACTAGGAAGCACAGATACGCAGTATTTT
d_call: TRBD2
j_call: TRBJ2-3
clone_size: .
v_call: TRBV5-1

cdr3_aa: CASSSERTGRTYEQYF
cdr3_nt: TGTGCCAGTAGTTCTGAAAGGACAGGCCGAACCTACGAGCAGTACTTC
d_call: TRBD1
j_call: TRBJ2-7
clone_size: few
v_call: TRBV19

cdr3_aa: CASSYSTGGPDTQYF
cdr3_nt: TGTGCCAGCAGTTACTCCACAGGGGGCCCAGATACGCAGTATTTT
d_call: TRBD1
j_call: TRBJ2-3
clone_size: .
v_call: TRBV6-5

cdr3_aa: CAISTGQGKGNEQFF
cdr3_nt: TGTGCCATCAGTACCGGACAGGGAAAGGGGAATGAGCAGTTCTTC
d_call: TRBD1
j_call: TRBJ2-1
clone_size: .
v_call: TRBV10-3

cdr3_aa: CASSLAYRVGATNEKLFF
cdr3_nt: TGTGCCAGCAGCTTGGCCTACAGGGTCGGGGCAACTAATGAAAAACTGTTTTTT
d_call: .
j_call: TRBJ1-4
clone_size: few
v_call: TRBV5-6

cdr3_aa: CASSRQERNEQFF
cdr3_nt: TGTGCCAGCAGTAGACAGGAGAGGAATGAGCAGTTCTTC
d_call: .
j_call: TRBJ2-1
clone_size: .
v_call: TRBV6-5

cdr3_aa: CASREGQAHYGYTF
cdr3_nt: TGCGCCAGCAGAGAGGGACAGGCGCACTATGGCTACACCTTC
d_call: TRBD1
j_call: TRBJ1-2
clone_size: .
v_call: TRBV5-1

cdr3_aa: CASSYRSVNYGYTF
cdr3_nt: TGTGCCAGCAGTTATCGTTCTGTTAACTATGGCTACACCTTC
d_call: .
j_call: TRBJ1-2
clone_size: .
v_call: TRBV6-5

cdr3_aa: CASSLGWTVGREAFF
cdr3_nt: TGTGCCAGCAGCTTGGGATGGACAGTGGGACGAGAAGCTTTCTTT
d_call: .
j_call: TRBJ1-1
clone_size: .
v_call: TRBV5-6

cdr3_aa: CASSPGGGGLNSPLHF
cdr3_nt: TGTGCCAGCAGCCCTGGGGGCGGGGGGTTGAATTCACCCCTCCACTTT
d_call: .
j_call: TRBJ1-6
clone_size: .
v_call: TRBV5-4

cdr3_aa: CATSDRTSGSTDTQYF
cdr3_nt: TGTGCCACCAGTGATCGGACTAGCGGTAGCACAGATACGCAGTATTTT
d_call: TRBD2
j_call: TRBJ2-3
clone_size: .
v_call: TRBV24-1

cdr3_aa: CASRPRLAGVYFVTDTQYF
cdr3_nt: TGTGCCAGCAGGCCCAGACTAGCGGGAGTTTATTTTGTTACAGATACGCAGTATTTT
d_call: TRBD2
j_call: TRBJ2-3
clone_size: .
v_call: TRBV28

cdr3_aa: CASSTHRDSEAFF
cdr3_nt: TGTGCCAGTAGTACCCACAGGGATAGTGAAGCTTTCTTT
d_call: .
j_call: TRBJ1-1
clone_size: many
v_call: TRBV19

cdr3_aa: CASSLVASGGEQFF
cdr3_nt: TGCGCCAGCAGCTTGGTTGCGTCGGGGGGTGAGCAGTTCTTC
d_call: TRBD2
j_call: TRBJ2-1
clone_size: .
v_call: TRBV5-1

cdr3_aa: CASSWTGVENIQYF
cdr3_nt: TGTGCCAGCAGCTGGACAGGGGTTGAAAACATTCAGTACTTC
d_call: TRBD1
j_call: TRBJ2-4
clone_size: .
v_call: TRBV2

cdr3_aa: CASSYLPGQQIYGYTF
cdr3_nt: TGTGCCAGCAGTTACTTGCCGGGACAGCAGATCTATGGCTACACCTTC
d_call: TRBD1
j_call: TRBJ1-2
clone_size: .
v_call: TRBV6-7

cdr3_aa: CASSYTPLSVEQFF
cdr3_nt: TGTGCCAGCAGTTACACACCTCTAAGCGTTGAGCAGTTCTTC
d_call: .
j_call: TRBJ2-1
clone_size: once
v_call: TRBV6-5

cdr3_aa: CAISREKGLVTGELFF
cdr3_nt: TGTGCCATCTCCCGAGAGAAGGGGCTGGTCACCGGGGAGCTGTTTTTT
d_call: .
j_call: TRBJ2-2
clone_size: .
v_call: TRBV10-3

cdr3_aa: CASRDSEAFF
cdr3_nt: TGTGCCAGCAGGGACTCCGAAGCTTTCTTT
d_call: .
j_call: TRBJ1-1
clone_size: .
v_call: TRBV2